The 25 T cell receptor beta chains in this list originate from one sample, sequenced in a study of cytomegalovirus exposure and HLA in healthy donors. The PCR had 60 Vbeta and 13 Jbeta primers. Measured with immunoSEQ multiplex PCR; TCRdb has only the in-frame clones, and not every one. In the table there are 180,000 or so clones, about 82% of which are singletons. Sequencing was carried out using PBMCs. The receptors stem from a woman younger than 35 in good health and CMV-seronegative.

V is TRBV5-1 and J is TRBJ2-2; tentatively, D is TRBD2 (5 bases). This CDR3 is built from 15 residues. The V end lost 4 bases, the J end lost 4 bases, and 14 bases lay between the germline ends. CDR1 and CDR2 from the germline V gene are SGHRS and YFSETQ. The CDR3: CASSAMRVGTGELFF. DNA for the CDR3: TGCGCCAGCAGCGCCATGAGGGTGGGCACCGGGGAGCTGTTTTTT.

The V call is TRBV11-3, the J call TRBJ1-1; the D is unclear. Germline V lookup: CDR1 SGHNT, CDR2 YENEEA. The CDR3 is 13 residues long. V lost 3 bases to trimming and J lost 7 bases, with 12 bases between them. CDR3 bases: TGTGCCAGCAGCTTGCACATACAGAGTGAAGCTTTCTTT. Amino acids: CASSLHIQSEAFF.

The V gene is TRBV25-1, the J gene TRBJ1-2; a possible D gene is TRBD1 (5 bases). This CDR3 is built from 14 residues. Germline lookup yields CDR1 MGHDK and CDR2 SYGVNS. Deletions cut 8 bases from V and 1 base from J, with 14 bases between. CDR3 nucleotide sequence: TGTGCCAGCCACCCGTCCGGGGGTAACTATGGCTACACCTTC. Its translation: CASHPSGGNYGYTF.

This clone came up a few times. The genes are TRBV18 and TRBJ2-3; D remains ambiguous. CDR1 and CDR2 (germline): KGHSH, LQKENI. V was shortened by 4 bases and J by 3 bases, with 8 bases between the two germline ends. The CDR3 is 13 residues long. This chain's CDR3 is CASSLGPTDTQYF. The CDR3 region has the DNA TGTGCCAGCTCACTGGGCCCGACAGATACGCAGTATTTT. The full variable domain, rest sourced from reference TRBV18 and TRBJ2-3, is NAGVMQNPRHLVRRRGQEARLRCSPMKGHSHVYWYRQLPEEGLKFMVYLQKENIIDESGMPKERFSAEFPKEGPSILRIQQVVRGDSAAYFCASSLGPTDTQYFGPGTRLTVL.

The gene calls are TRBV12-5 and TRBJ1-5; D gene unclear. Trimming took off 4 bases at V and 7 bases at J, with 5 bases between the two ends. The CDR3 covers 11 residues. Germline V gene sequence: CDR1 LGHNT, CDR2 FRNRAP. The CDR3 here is CASGSNQPQHF. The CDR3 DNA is TGTGCTAGTGGTTCTAACCAGCCCCAGCATTTT. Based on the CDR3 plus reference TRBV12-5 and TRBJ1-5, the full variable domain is DARVTQTPRHKVTEMGQEVTMRCQPILGHNTVFWYRQTMMQGLELLAYFRNRAPLDDSGMPKDRFSAEMPDATLATLKIQPSEPRDSAVYFCASGSNQPQHFGDGTRLSIL.

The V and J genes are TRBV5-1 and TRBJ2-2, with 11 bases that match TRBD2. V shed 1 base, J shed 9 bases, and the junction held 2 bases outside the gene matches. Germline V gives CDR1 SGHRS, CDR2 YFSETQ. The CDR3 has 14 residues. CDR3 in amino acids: CASSLTSGSRELFF. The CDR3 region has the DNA TGCGCCAGCAGCTTGACTAGCGGGAGCAGGGAGCTGTTTTTT.

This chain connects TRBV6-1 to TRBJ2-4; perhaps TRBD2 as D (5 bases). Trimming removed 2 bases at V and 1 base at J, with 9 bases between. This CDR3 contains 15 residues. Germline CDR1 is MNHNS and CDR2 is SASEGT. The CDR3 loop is CASSEPGLAKNIQYF. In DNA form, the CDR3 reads TGTGCCAGCAGTGAACCGGGGTTGGCCAAAAACATTCAGTACTTC.

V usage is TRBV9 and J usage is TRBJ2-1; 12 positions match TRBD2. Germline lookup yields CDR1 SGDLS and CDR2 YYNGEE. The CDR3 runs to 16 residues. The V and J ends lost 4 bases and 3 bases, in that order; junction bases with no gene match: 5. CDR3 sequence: CASSFRLAGDYNEQFF. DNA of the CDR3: TGTGCCAGCAGCTTCCGACTAGCGGGAGACTACAATGAGCAGTTCTTC.

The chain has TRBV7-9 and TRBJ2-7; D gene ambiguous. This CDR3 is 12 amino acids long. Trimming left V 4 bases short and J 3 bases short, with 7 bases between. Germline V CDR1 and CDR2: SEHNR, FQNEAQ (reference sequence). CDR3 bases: TGTGCCAGCAGCTCGTACAGCTACGAGCAGTACTTC. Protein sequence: CASSSYSYEQYF.

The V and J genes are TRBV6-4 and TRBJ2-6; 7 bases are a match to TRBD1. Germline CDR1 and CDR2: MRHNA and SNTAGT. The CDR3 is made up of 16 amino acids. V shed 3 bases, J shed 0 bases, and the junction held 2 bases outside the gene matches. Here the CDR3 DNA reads TGTGCCAGCAGTGAATCAGGGGGCTCTGGGGCCAACGTCCTGACTTTC. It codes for CASSESGGSGANVLTF.

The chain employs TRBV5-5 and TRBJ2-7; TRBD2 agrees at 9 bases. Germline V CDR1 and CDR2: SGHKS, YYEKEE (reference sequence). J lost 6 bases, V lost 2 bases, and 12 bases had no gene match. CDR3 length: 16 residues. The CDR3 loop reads CASSFPPLAGFREQYF. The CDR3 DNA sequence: TGTGCCAGCAGCTTCCCCCCCCTAGCGGGATTTCGCGAGCAGTACTTC.

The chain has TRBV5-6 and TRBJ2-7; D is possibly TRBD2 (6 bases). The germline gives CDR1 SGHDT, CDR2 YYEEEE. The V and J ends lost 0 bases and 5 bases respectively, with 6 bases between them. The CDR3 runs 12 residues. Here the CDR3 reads CASSLGGDEQYF. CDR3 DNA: TGTGCCAGCAGCTTGGGGGGGGACGAGCAGTACTTC.

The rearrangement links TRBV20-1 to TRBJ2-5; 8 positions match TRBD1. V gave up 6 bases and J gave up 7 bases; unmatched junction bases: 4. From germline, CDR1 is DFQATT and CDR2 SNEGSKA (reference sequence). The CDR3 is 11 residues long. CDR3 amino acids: CSARTGLTQYF. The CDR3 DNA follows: TGCAGTGCCCGGACAGGGTTGACCCAGTACTTC.

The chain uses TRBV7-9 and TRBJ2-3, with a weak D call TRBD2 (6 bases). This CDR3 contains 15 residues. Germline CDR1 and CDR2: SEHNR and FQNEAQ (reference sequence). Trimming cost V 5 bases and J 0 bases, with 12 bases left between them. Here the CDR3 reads CASSGGSGSTDTQYF. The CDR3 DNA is TGTGCCAGCAGCGGGGGGAGCGGAAGCACAGATACGCAGTATTTT.

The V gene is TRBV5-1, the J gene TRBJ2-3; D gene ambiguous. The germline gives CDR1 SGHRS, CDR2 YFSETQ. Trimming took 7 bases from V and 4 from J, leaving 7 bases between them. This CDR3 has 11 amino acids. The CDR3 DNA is TGCGCCAGCTCCGGAGCAGATACGCAGTATTTT. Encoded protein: CASSGADTQYF.

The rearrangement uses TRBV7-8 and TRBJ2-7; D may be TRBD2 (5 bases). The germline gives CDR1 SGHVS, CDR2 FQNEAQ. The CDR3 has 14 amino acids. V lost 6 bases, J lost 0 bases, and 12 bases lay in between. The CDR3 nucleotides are TGTGCCAGCAGTAGAGGACTGCCCTCCTACGAGCAGTACTTC. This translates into CASSRGLPSYEQYF.

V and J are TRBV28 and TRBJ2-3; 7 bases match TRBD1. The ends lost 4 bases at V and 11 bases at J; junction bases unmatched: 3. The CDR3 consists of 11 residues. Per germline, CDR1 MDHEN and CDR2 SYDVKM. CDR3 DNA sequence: TGTGCCAGCAGTTGGGACAGAAAGCAGTATTTT. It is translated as CASSWDRKQYF. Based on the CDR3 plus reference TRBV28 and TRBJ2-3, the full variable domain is DVKVTQSSRYLVKRTGEKVFLECVQDMDHENMFWYRQDPGLGLRLIYFSYDVKMKEKGDIPEGYSVSREKKERFSLILESASTNQTSMYLCASSWDRKQYFGPGTRLTVL.

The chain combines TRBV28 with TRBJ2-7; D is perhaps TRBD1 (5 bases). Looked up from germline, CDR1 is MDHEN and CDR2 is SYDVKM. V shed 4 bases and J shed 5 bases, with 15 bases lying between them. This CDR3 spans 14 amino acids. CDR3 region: CASSSAPQDNEQYF. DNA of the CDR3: TGTGCCAGCAGTTCCGCACCACAGGACAACGAGCAGTACTTC.

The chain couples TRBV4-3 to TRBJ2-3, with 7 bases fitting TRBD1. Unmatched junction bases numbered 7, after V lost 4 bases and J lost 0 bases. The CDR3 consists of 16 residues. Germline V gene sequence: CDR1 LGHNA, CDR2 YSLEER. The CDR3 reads CASSLRRDRSTDTQYF. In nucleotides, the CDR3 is TGCGCCAGCAGCCTAAGACGGGACAGAAGCACAGATACGCAGTATTTT.

The CDR3 protein is CASSPMGWSSGSLYGEQFF. The DNA for the CDR3 is TGTGCCAGCAGCCCGATGGGATGGTCTAGCGGGAGTTTGTACGGTGAGCAGTTCTTC. The gene calls are TRBV7-9 and TRBJ2-1; 10 bases match TRBD2. This CDR3 is 19 amino acids long. Trimming cost V 5 bases and J 9 bases; bases outside gene matches: 22. Germline V gives CDR1 SEHNR, CDR2 FQNEAQ (reference sequence). Using reference TRBV7-9 and TRBJ2-1 for the parts outside the CDR3, the full variable domain is DTGVSQNPRHKITKRGQNVTFRCDPISEHNRLYWYRQTLGQGPEFLTYFQNEAQLEKSRLLSDRFSAERPKGSFSTLEIQRTEQGDSAMYLCASSPMGWSSGSLYGEQFFGPGTRLTVL.

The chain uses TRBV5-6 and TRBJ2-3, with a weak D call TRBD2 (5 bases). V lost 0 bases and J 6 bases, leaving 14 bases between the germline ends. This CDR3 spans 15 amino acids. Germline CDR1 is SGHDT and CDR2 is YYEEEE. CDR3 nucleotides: TGTGCCAGCAGCTTGGCCGGGGTGTTGCCGGATACGCAGTATTTT. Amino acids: CASSLAGVLPDTQYF.

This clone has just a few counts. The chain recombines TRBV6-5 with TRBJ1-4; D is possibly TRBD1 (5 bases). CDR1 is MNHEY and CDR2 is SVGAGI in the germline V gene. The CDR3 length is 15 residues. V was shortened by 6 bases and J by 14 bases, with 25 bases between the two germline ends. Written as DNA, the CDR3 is TGTGCCAGCAGGACCAGCCAGGGACTCAAGTATAACCTGTTTTTT. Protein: CASRTSQGLKYNLFF.

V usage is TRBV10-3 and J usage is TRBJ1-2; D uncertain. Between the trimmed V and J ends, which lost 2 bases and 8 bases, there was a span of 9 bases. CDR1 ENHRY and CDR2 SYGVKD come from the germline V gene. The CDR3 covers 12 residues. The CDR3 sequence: CAISEAQMGYTF. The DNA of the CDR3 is TGTGCCATCAGTGAGGCCCAGATGGGCTACACCTTC.

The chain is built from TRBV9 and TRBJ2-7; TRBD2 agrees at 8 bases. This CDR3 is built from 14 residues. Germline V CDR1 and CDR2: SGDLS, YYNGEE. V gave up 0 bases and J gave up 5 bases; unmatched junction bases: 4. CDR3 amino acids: CASSVAGTSDEQYF. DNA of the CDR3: TGTGCCAGCAGCGTAGCGGGGACTAGTGACGAGCAGTACTTC.

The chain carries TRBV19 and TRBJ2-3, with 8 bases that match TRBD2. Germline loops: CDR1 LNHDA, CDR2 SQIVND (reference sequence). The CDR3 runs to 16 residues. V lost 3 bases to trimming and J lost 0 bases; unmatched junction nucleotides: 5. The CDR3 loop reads CASSIGLAASTDTQYF. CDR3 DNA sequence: TGTGCCAGTAGTATCGGACTAGCTGCTAGCACAGATACGCAGTATTTT.